Shown below are 22 T cell receptor beta chains from a single sample sequenced in a study of T cell repertoires in cytomegalovirus infection. One entry per CDR3 protein results from TCRdb running MiXCR on the reads. The sample holds 200,000 to 250,000 distinct CDR3 sequences, over 20% seen once. Material: CD8+ T cells from PBMCs. The receptors were sampled from a human donor in good health (CMV status not recorded). Some clones in this sample may be carry-over from other donors' samples.

This clonotype showed up many times. This rearrangement joins TRBV7-2 to TRBJ1-2; TRBD1 is a possible D gene (5 bases). Trimming took 1 base from V and 8 from J, leaving 20 bases between them. From germline, CDR1 is SGHTA and CDR2 FQGNSA. The CDR3 has 16 amino acids. CDR3 loop: CASSLGGRAWSSGYTF. As DNA, the CDR3 is TGTGCCAGCAGCTTAGGCGGCAGGGCGTGGAGTTCGGGCTACACCTTC.

This clonotype came up many times. V is TRBV7-9 and J is TRBJ1-3; a possible D gene is TRBD1 (5 bases). Looked up from germline, CDR1 is SEHNR and CDR2 is FQNEAQ (reference sequence). This CDR3 spans 15 amino acids. Trimming left V 3 bases short and J 2 bases short, with 11 bases between. In DNA form, the CDR3 reads TGTGCCAGCAGCTTCGTGGGGCCGCCTGGAAACACCATATATTTT. Protein: CASSFVGPPGNTIYF.

This clonotype was recorded at least ten times. This chain uses TRBV7-9 with TRBJ1-2; 7 nucleotides agree with TRBD1. The CDR3 extends over 14 amino acids. Per germline, CDR1 SEHNR and CDR2 FQNEAQ (reference sequence). The V gene end was trimmed by 5 bases and the J gene end by 0 bases; junction bases not matched to a gene: 3. CDR3 sequence reads: CASSATGSNYGYTF. The CDR3 DNA is TGTGCCAGCAGCGCGACAGGGTCTAACTATGGCTACACCTTC.

The V call is TRBV7-9, the J call TRBJ2-1, with D unresolved. Germline CDR1 reads SEHNR; CDR2 reads FQNEAQ (reference sequence). V was shortened by 6 bases and J by 5 bases, with 11 bases between the two germline ends. This CDR3 has 13 residues. For the CDR3, the DNA is TGTGCCAGCAGATTTACCCTGGACAATGAGCAGTTCTTC. Translation gives CASRFTLDNEQFF.

This chain uses TRBV12-3 or TRBV12-4 with TRBJ2-7; D not resolved. The CDR3 loop spans 13 amino acids. Trimming shortened V by 3 bases and J by 2 bases, and 8 bases separated the two germline ends. CDR3 in DNA: TGTGCCAGCAGTTTCTCTCGTCCCTACGAGCAGTACTTC. Translated: CASSFSRPYEQYF.

The chain has TRBV7-9 and TRBJ1-2; 8 bases agree with TRBD1. This CDR3 contains 12 residues. The V segment lost 8 bases and the J segment 8 bases; nucleotides outside the gene matches: 7. Germline CDR1 reads SEHNR; CDR2 reads FQNEAQ (reference sequence). The CDR3 protein is CASPGQGDGYTF. For the CDR3, the DNA is TGTGCCAGCCCAGGACAGGGAGACGGCTACACCTTC. The entire variable domain, with the rest obtained from reference TRBV7-9 and TRBJ1-2, is as follows: DTGVSQNPRHKITKRGQNVTFRCDPISEHNRLYWYRQTLGQGPEFLTYFQNEAQLEKSRLLSDRFSAERPKGSFSTLEIQRTEQGDSAMYLCASPGQGDGYTFGSGTRLTVV.

J is TRBJ2-3 and V is TRBV6-6; 10 positions agree with TRBD2. CDR1 is MNHNY, CDR2 SVGAGI, per germline (reference sequence). The CDR3 length is 15 residues. J was trimmed by 3 bases and V by 5 bases; bases with no gene match: 5. This CDR3 reads CASSEPGLATDTQYF. CDR3 DNA sequence: TGTGCCAGCAGTGAGCCGGGACTAGCGACAGATACGCAGTATTTT.

This clonotype was detected many times. The genes are TRBV7-2 and TRBJ2-5, with no clear D. The CDR3 runs 12 residues. Deletions cut 4 bases from V and 2 bases from J, with 5 bases between. Germline-derived CDR1 and CDR2 are SGHTA and FQGNSA. CDR3 region: CASSSLQETQYF. Written as DNA, the CDR3 is TGTGCCAGCAGCTCCCTGCAAGAGACCCAGTACTTC.

The rearrangement joins TRBV5-1 to TRBJ2-7; 7 bases match TRBD1. This CDR3 spans 14 amino acids. In germline, CDR1 is SGHRS, CDR2 YFSETQ. Trimming at V came to 0 bases and at J to 2 bases, leaving 2 bases not matched to a gene. The CDR3 coding sequence is TGCGCCAGCAGCTTGGATGGACAGGCCTACGAGCAGTACTTC. Translating it yields CASSLDGQAYEQYF.

This clonotype has a count of ten or more. The chain couples TRBV7-2 to TRBJ1-2; D is unresolved. The V end lost 5 bases, the J end lost 3 bases, and 13 bases lay between the germline ends. The CDR3 covers 14 residues. Germline V gene sequence: CDR1 SGHTA, CDR2 FQGNSA. Here the CDR3 reads CASSPPAGDYGYTF. DNA for the CDR3: TGTGCCAGCAGCCCCCCGGCGGGCGACTATGGCTACACCTTC.

This clonotype came up a few times. This sequence joins TRBV15 and TRBJ1-3; no definite D call. Germline loops: CDR1 LNHNV, CDR2 YYDKDF (reference sequence). The CDR3 loop spans 13 amino acids. Trimming shortened V by 3 bases and J by 4 bases, and 7 bases separated the two germline ends. CDR3 region: CATSRAVGNTIYF. As DNA, the CDR3 is TGTGCCACCAGCAGGGCCGTCGGAAACACCATATATTTT.

V gene TRBV28 combines with J gene TRBJ1-5; D gene ambiguous. Germline CDR1 and CDR2: MDHEN and SYDVKM. This CDR3 spans 13 amino acids. Trimming removed 8 bases from V and 11 bases from J, with 19 bases in between. CDR3 loop: CASSSRASAAQHF. The CDR3 DNA reads TGTGCCAGCTCCTCCCGGGCCTCCGCGGCCCAGCATTTT.

The V and J genes are TRBV5-1 and TRBJ2-1; D gene ambiguous. The germline V and J ends were trimmed by 0 bases and 8 bases, with 9 bases remaining between them. CDR1 is SGHRS and CDR2 is YFSETQ in the germline V gene. The CDR3 covers 13 residues. CDR3: CASSLDPPDEQFF. The CDR3, as DNA: TGCGCCAGCAGCTTGGATCCCCCAGATGAGCAGTTCTTC.

The rearrangement uses TRBV6-6 and TRBJ2-1, with 10 bases fitting TRBD2. The CDR3 is 14 residues long. Germline trimming cut 7 bases from V and 8 bases from J; bases unmatched to any gene: 8. Germline loops: CDR1 MNHNY, CDR2 SVGAGI (reference sequence). As DNA, the CDR3 is TGTGCCAGCACCGAGGGAGCGGGGGGGGATGAGCAGTTCTTC. Protein product: CASTEGAGGDEQFF.

In its sample, this clonotype was seen many times. The chain has TRBV7-6 and TRBJ2-1, with TRBD1 matching over 7 bases. Per germline, CDR1 SGHVS and CDR2 FNYEAQ. The length of the CDR3 is 15 residues. V lost 2 bases to trimming and J lost 9 bases; unmatched junction nucleotides: 10. This CDR3 reads CASSLNPQGVGEQFF. CDR3 nucleotides: TGTGCCAGCAGCTTAAACCCCCAGGGGGTCGGTGAGCAGTTCTTC. Complete variable domain (other parts from reference TRBV7-6 and TRBJ2-1): GAGVSQSPRYKVTKRGQDVALRCDPISGHVSLYWYRQALGQGPEFLTYFNYEAQQDKSGLPNDRFSAERPEGSISTLTIQRTEQRDSAMYRCASSLNPQGVGEQFFGPGTRLTVL.

V and J are TRBV29-1 and TRBJ1-2; unclear D gene. The CDR3 extends over 17 amino acids. CDR1 and CDR2 from the germline V gene are SQVTM and ANQGSEA. Between the trimmed V and J ends, which lost 0 bases and 6 bases, there was a span of 23 bases. The CDR3 spells CSVEDRFREIARDGYTF. The CDR3 coding sequence is TGCAGCGTTGAAGATCGATTTAGGGAAATAGCGCGAGATGGCTACACCTTC.

This clonotype was recorded at least ten times. DNA of the CDR3: TGTGCCAGCAGTTCCGGGACATTCCCAGATACGCAGTATTTT. This translates into CASSSGTFPDTQYF. The chain is built from TRBV12-3 or TRBV12-4 and TRBJ2-3; tentatively, D is TRBD1 (6 bases). V shed 4 bases and J shed 4 bases, with 12 bases lying between them. This CDR3 is 14 amino acids long.

The genes are TRBV4-2 and TRBJ1-1; D gene uncertain. Trimming cost V 5 bases and J 2 bases, with 9 bases left between them. This CDR3 is 13 amino acids long. Germline V gene data show CDR1 as LGHNA and CDR2 as YNFKEQ. The DNA for the CDR3 is TGTGCCAGCAGCACCGGCTACAACACTGAAGCTTTCTTT. It specifies CASSTGYNTEAFF.

This clonotype showed up just a few times. V gene TRBV27 combines with J gene TRBJ1-2, with TRBD1 identical over 11 bases. The V segment lost 5 bases and the J segment 3 bases; nucleotides outside the gene matches: 11. The CDR3 extends over 17 amino acids. Germline CDR1 and CDR2: MNHEY and SMNVEV (reference sequence). The CDR3 DNA is TGTGCCAGCAGTCCTGGACAGGGGGCCCTCTTCCACTATGGCTACACCTTC. It is translated as CASSPGQGALFHYGYTF.

This rearrangement joins TRBV20-1 to TRBJ2-7; 11 positions agree with TRBD2. After removal of 0 bases from V and 3 bases from J, the junction contained 4 bases not matched to a gene. This CDR3 is 15 amino acids long. Germline V CDR1 and CDR2: DFQATT, SNEGSKA (reference sequence). DNA for the CDR3: TGCAGTGCTAGAGAGTGGGGGACTAGCGGCTACGAGCAGTACTTC. Amino acids: CSAREWGTSGYEQYF.

Note on this clonotype: The junction departs from germline at one end; a sequencing error may be responsible. The V call is TRBV6-5, the J call TRBJ2-1; TRBD1 matches at 10 bases. The germline V gene encodes CDR1 MNHEY and CDR2 SVGAGI. The CDR3 has 13 amino acids. The CDR3 loop is CAIGTGAYNEQFF. The CDR3 DNA is TGTGCCATCGGGACAGGGGCCTATAATGAGCAGTTCTTC.

CDR3 loop: CASSQVGTEAFF. Written as DNA, the CDR3 is TGTGCCAGCAGCCAAGTCGGCACTGAAGCTTTCTTT. The rearrangement links TRBV14 to TRBJ1-1; D is uncertain. There are 12 residues in the CDR3. The V gene lost 1 base and the J gene lost 4 bases, with 4 bases spanning the gap. Looked up from germline, CDR1 is SGHDN and CDR2 is FVKESK.